One and the same sample provided the 21 T cell receptor beta chains below, sequenced in a study of T cells in Graves' hyperthyroidism and ophthalmopathy. Amplification targeted TCR beta CDR3 regions from RNA transcripts. Initially, a first-round RT-PCR of the TCR CDR3 employed the HTBI primer set. Via MiXCR, TCRdb re-called the multiplex PCR reads, giving one row per CDR3 protein. The sample contains approximately 700,000 distinct CDR3 sequences, 40% to 55% of which appear only once. The sequenced sample consisted of peripheral blood or thyroid tissue (not recorded which). All receptors derive from an adult man with Graves' disease, either hyperthyroidism or ophthalmopathy (not recorded which).

This clonotype was seen repeatedly, ten times or more. V usage is TRBV7-9 and J usage is TRBJ1-5; no reliable D call. Germline-derived CDR1 and CDR2 are SEHNR and FQNEAQ (reference sequence). Deletions cut 3 bases from V and 6 bases from J, with 12 bases between. This CDR3 has 14 amino acids. The CDR3 region has the DNA TGTGCCAGCAGCTTTAACGGGGTGGGTCAGCCCCAGCATTTT. Protein: CASSFNGVGQPQHF.

This clonotype was seen ten or more times. The CDR3 DNA is TGTGCCATCAGTGAGTCTCCGTTAAATCAGCCCCAGCATTTT. Its protein is CAISESPLNQPQHF. The chain has TRBV10-3 and TRBJ1-5; unclear D gene. Trimming cost V 0 bases and J 4 bases, with 7 bases left between them. Per the germline V gene, CDR1 is ENHRY and CDR2 is SYGVKD. This CDR3 is built from 14 residues.

Remarks on this clonotype: A much more abundant neighbour one base away suggests this may be a read error. The chain links TRBV24-1 to TRBJ1-5; D is ambiguous. Trimming took 6 bases from V and 0 from J, leaving 11 bases between them. Germline CDR1 and CDR2: KGHDR and SFDVKD. The CDR3 has 15 residues. DNA for the CDR3: TGTGCCACCAGTTATTCAGGAGATAGCAATCAGCCCCAGCATTTT. Encoded protein: CATSYSGDSNQPQHF.

This clonotype was observed a handful of times. The chain joins TRBV29-1 to TRBJ1-1; possible D gene TRBD1, 6 bases. CDR3 length: 14 amino acids. Germline-derived CDR1 and CDR2 are SQVTM and ANQGSEA. Trimming left V 4 bases short and J 1 base short, with 13 bases between. For the CDR3, the DNA is TGCAGCGTTGGGAAAGGGGGGAGGAACACTGAAGCTTTCTTT. Protein product: CSVGKGGRNTEAFF.

The chain couples TRBV5-1 to TRBJ1-6, with TRBD1 matching over 7 bases. The CDR3 consists of 15 residues. Losses at the gene ends were 2 bases for V and 7 bases for J; bases not matched to a gene: 6. CDR1 SGHRS and CDR2 YFSETQ come from the germline V gene. CDR3 in DNA: TGCGCCAGCAGCTTTGACGACAGGGACAATTCACCCCTCCACTTT. Protein: CASSFDDRDNSPLHF. The variable domain in full, with the rest retrieved from reference TRBV5-1 and TRBJ1-6, is KAGVTQTPRYLIKTRGQQVTLSCSPISGHRSVSWYQQTPGQGLQFLFEYFSETQRNKGNFPGRFSGRQFSNSRSEMNVSTLELGDSALYLCASSFDDRDNSPLHFGNGTRLTVT.

Comment on this clonotype: With a much larger clone just one base away, this may be a read error. The chain links TRBV7-9 to TRBJ1-2; D call uncertain. Germline loops: CDR1 SEHNR, CDR2 FQNEAQ (reference sequence). CDR3 length: 14 amino acids. This CDR3 is CASSLDGAAYGHTF. CDR3 DNA sequence: TGTGCCAGCAGCTTAGATGGTGCGGCGTATGGCCACACCTTC.

This clonotype was picked up many times. J is TRBJ2-7 and V is TRBV19, with 10 bases lining up with TRBD2. The CDR3 length is 14 residues. With 4 bases clipped from V and 4 bases from J, the junction kept 4 bases outside the gene matches. The V gene's germline CDR1 is LNHDA and CDR2 SQIVND (reference sequence). As DNA, the CDR3 is TGTGCCAGTAGTAAAGCGGGAGGGCCGTACGAGCAGTACTTC. The encoded protein is CASSKAGGPYEQYF.

This chain connects TRBV12-3 or TRBV12-4 to TRBJ1-4; no clear D gene. This CDR3 comprises 15 residues. Trimming pared 6 bases from V and 0 bases from J, leaving 11 bases between. The CDR3 reads CASSPDTATNEKLFF. CDR3 nucleotides: TGTGCCAGCAGCCCAGACACTGCAACTAATGAAAAACTGTTTTTT.

This clonotype came up many times. This rearrangement joins TRBV7-9 to TRBJ2-7; no clear D gene. V was trimmed by 3 bases and J by 7 bases, leaving 7 bases between them. This CDR3 spans 11 amino acids. The V gene's germline CDR1 is SEHNR and CDR2 FQNEAQ (reference sequence). CDR3 loop: CASSFGGEQYF. CDR3 bases: TGTGCCAGCAGCTTTGGTGGTGAGCAGTACTTC.

This clonotype was found many times. The rearrangement uses TRBV20-1 and TRBJ1-1, with D perhaps matching TRBD1 (6 bases). Germline CDR1 reads DFQATT; CDR2 reads SNEGSKA (reference sequence). V lost 1 base to trimming and J lost 8 bases, with 11 bases between them. The CDR3 is made up of 12 amino acids. The CDR3 is CSARAGTSEAFF. The CDR3 DNA follows: TGCAGTGCTAGAGCTGGGACATCAGAAGCTTTCTTT.

This chain connects TRBV29-1 to TRBJ1-1; 9 bases map to TRBD1. The CDR3 length is 11 residues. The V and J ends lost 6 bases and 6 bases, in that order; junction bases with no gene match: 2. Looked up from germline, CDR1 is SQVTM and CDR2 is ANQGSEA. The CDR3 is CSVGTGPEAFF. In DNA form, the CDR3 reads TGCAGCGTGGGGACAGGGCCTGAAGCTTTCTTT.

Only a few counts were recorded for this clonotype. This sequence joins TRBV10-3 and TRBJ1-3; 7 bases line up with TRBD1. Losses at the gene ends were 6 bases for V and 1 base for J; bases not matched to a gene: 9. CDR3 length equals 16 residues. From germline, CDR1 is ENHRY and CDR2 SYGVKD. CDR3 bases: TGTGCCATCAGCGATACCGGGACAGTGTCTGGAAACACCATATATTTT. The encoded protein is CAISDTGTVSGNTIYF.

This clonotype appeared many times. The genes are TRBV10-2 and TRBJ1-1; D is undetermined. V lost 3 bases and J 1 base, leaving 6 bases between the germline ends. This CDR3 region has 13 residues. Germline CDR1 WSHSY, CDR2 SAAADI. CDR3 protein: CASSDSKNTEAFF. CDR3 coding DNA: TGCGCCAGCAGTGACAGCAAGAACACTGAAGCTTTCTTT.

For the CDR3, the DNA is TGTGCCAGTACCTTCGGGTTGGGTAGAACCTCGTCCTCTGGAAACACCATATATTTT. This codes for CASTFGLGRTSSSGNTIYF. The V gene is TRBV19, the J gene TRBJ1-3; D is undetermined. The CDR3 is 19 amino acids. Germline CDR1 reads LNHDA; CDR2 reads SQIVND (reference sequence). V was pared by 7 bases and J by 0 bases, with 25 bases between.

The genes are TRBV29-1 and TRBJ1-1; D gene uncertain. V gave up 8 bases and J gave up 3 bases, with 13 bases separating them. Germline V gives CDR1 SQVTM, CDR2 ANQGSEA. This CDR3 spans 12 amino acids. The CDR3, as DNA: TGCAGCTTAGGTCCAGAGGACACTGAAGCTTTCTTT. Its protein product is CSLGPEDTEAFF.

This clonotype was observed a few times. V and J are TRBV7-2 and TRBJ1-1; D remains ambiguous. Trimming shortened V by 4 bases and J by 0 bases, and 12 bases separated the two germline ends. Germline V gives CDR1 SGHTA, CDR2 FQGNSA. There are 15 residues in the CDR3. CDR3 amino acids: CASSSFGRLNTEAFF. For the CDR3, the DNA is TGTGCCAGCAGCTCATTCGGCAGGCTGAACACTGAAGCTTTCTTT.

With respect to this clonotype: With a much larger clone just one base away, this may be a read error. The chain links TRBV10-3 to TRBJ2-7; TRBD2 agrees at 8 bases. The CDR3 contains 14 residues. Germline-derived CDR1 and CDR2 are ENHRY and SYGVKD. The CDR3 DNA reads as TGTGCCATCGCTAAGGGACTAGTCTCCTACGAGCGGTACTTC. Amino acids: CAIAKGLVSYERYF.

The chain employs TRBV29-1 and TRBJ1-4, with unresolved D. Germline-derived CDR1 and CDR2 are SQVTM and ANQGSEA. The CDR3 is 14 amino acids. V lost 7 bases and J 0 bases, leaving 12 bases between the germline ends. DNA for the CDR3: TGCAGCGCTCCGGCGGAGGCAACTAATGAAAAACTGTTTTTT. It translates to CSAPAEATNEKLFF.

The CDR3 is CASSSTGNWEEKLFF. CDR3 DNA: TGTGCCAGCAGCTCAACAGGGAACTGGGAAGAAAAACTGTTTTTT. This chain links TRBV7-9 with TRBJ1-4, with D possibly TRBD1 on 6 matching bases. CDR1 SEHNR and CDR2 FQNEAQ come from the germline V gene (reference sequence). V lost 4 bases, J lost 8 bases, and 17 bases lay in between. The CDR3 covers 15 residues.

This clonotype appeared many times. The chain combines TRBV15 with TRBJ1-4; no reliable D call. CDR3 length equals 12 residues. The V end lost 2 bases, the J end lost 7 bases, and 5 bases lay between the germline ends. Germline CDR1 reads LNHNV; CDR2 reads YYDKDF (reference sequence). CDR3 loop: CATSRRSEKLFF. CDR3 in DNA: TGTGCCACCAGCAGACGTAGTGAAAAACTGTTTTTT.

Ten or more counts support this clonotype. The V and J genes are TRBV2 and TRBJ1-4; D unresolved. Germline assignment: CDR1 SNHLY and CDR2 FYNNEI. V dropped 2 bases and J dropped 8 bases, with 18 bases sitting between them. This CDR3 contains 16 residues. The CDR3 DNA follows: TGTGCCAGCAGTGAATTGTTTGAGGATCCTGGCGAAAAACTGTTTTTT. The encoded protein is CASSELFEDPGEKLFF.